This T cell receptor beta chain comes out of a study of blood T cells in healthy people across ages. Study summary: Template switching retrieved approximately one barcoded beta molecule for each two T cells.

Peripheral blood, approximately 10 milliliters per donor, was collected. As for this clonotype: Its antigen is unidentified.

Overall study findings and caveats: Changes seen in expanded clonotypes were possibly confounded by donor CMV status left unknown.

The second PCR ran about 7 to 12 cycles with a sample-barcoded 5' primer and J-beta primers. Every cDNA molecule bore a tag from a template-switch adaptor containing 12 random nucleotides. TCRdb reanalysed the 5' RACE reads using MiXCR and keeps one entry per CDR3 protein. This sample has 1,800,000 or so distinct CDR3 sequences, with 35% to 50% found just once. Germline CDR1 and CDR2: MDHEN and SYDVKM. The V gene lost 9 bases and the J gene lost 7 bases, with 11 bases spanning the gap. This CDR3 has 11 amino acids. Sequenced sample: blood. The clonotype comes from a human donor in good health. The chain employs TRBV28 and TRBJ2-3, with D possibly matching TRBD1 (5 bases). CDR3: CARSRVYTQYF. The CDR3 DNA reads TGTGCCAGGAGCAGGGTTTATACGCAGTATTTT. Filled out from reference TRBV28 and TRBJ2-3, the complete variable domain reads DVKVTQSSRYLVKRTGEKVFLECVQDMDHENMFWYRQDPGLGLRLIYFSYDVKMKEKGDIPEGYSVSREKKERFSLILESASTNQTSMYLCARSRVYTQYFGPGTRLTVL.